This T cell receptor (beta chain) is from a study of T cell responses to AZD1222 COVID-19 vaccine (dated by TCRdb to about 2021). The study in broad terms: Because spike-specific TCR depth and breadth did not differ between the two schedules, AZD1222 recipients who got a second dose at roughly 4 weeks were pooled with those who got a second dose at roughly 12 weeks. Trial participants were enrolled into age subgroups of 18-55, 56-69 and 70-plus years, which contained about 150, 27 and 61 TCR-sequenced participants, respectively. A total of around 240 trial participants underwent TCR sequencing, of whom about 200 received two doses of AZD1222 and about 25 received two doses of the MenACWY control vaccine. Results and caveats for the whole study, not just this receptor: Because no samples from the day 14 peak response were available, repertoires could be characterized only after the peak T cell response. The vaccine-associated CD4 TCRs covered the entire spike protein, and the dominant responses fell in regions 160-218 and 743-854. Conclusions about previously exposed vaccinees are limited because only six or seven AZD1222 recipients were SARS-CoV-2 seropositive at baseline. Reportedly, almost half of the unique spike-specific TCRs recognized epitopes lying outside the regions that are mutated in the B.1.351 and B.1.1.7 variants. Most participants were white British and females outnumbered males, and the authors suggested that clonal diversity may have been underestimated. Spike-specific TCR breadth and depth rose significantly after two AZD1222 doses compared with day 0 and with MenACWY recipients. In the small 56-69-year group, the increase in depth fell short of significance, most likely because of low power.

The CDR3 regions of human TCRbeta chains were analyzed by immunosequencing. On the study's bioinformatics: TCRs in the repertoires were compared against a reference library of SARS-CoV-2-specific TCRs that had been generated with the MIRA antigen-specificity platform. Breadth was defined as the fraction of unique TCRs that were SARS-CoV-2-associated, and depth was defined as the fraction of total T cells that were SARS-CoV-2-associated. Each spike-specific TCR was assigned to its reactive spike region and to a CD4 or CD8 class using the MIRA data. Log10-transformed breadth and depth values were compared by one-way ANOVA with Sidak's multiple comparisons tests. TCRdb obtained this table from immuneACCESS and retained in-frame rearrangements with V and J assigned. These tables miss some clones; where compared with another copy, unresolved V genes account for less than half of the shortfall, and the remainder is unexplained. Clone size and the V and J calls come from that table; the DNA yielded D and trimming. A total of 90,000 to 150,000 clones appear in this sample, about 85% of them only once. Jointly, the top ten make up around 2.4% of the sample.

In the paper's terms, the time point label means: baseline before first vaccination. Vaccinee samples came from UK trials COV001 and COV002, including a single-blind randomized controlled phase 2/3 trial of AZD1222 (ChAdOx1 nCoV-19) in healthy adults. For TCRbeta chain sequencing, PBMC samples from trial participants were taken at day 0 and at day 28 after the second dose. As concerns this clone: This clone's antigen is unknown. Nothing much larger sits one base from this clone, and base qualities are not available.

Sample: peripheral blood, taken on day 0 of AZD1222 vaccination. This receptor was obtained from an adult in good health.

The CDR3 loop reads CASSAGSNTEAFF. The DNA sequence is TGTGCCAGCAGTGCGGGCAGTAACACTGAAGCTTTCTTT. The sequence links TRBV11-3 to TRBJ1-1, with the D segment identity uncertain. The germline ends are 10 bases apart after V is trimmed by 6 bases and J by 2 bases. The germline V gene supplies CDR1 SGHNT and CDR2 YENEEA. Including the terminal cysteine and phenylalanine, the CDR3 comprises 13 residues. Only the CDR3 DNA is retained, 39 bases long and in frame from the first base.